This T cell receptor (beta chain) was sequenced for a study of Ad26.COV2.S vaccination and SARS-CoV-2 variants. Study-wide points: Substantial breadth was reportedly displayed by spike-specific CD8+ and CD4+ T cell responses after vaccination.

Method: immunoSEQ multiplex PCR; TCRdb's copy keeps in-frame clones and lacks some. Among 300,000 to 350,000 clones listed, 65% to 90% were seen once. Worth noting for this clone: Its target is unknown.

V shed 3 bases, J shed 6 bases, and the junction held 11 bases outside the gene matches. The CDR3 spans 18 residues. Germline V lookup: CDR1 DFQATT, CDR2 SNEGSKA (reference sequence). Treatment in this sample: some 20 received Ad26.COV2.S at low or high dose, single or two shots; about five received placebo; per-sample allocation not given. Sampling happened 63 days after the first vaccine or placebo injection. The sample consisted of peripheral blood, taken in a trial of Ad26.COV2.S vaccine versus placebo. The clonotype was recovered from a person between 18 and 65 years old who received the Ad26.COV2.S COVID-19 vaccine or a placebo. V gene TRBV20-1 combines with J gene TRBJ2-1, with 16 bases fitting TRBD2. In nucleotides, the CDR3 is TGCAGTGCTAGTCCGGGACTAGCGGGGGGGCCGATTCGCAATGAGCAGTTCTTC. Its translation is CSASPGLAGGPIRNEQFF.